Shown below are 4 T cell receptor beta chains from a single sample sequenced in a study of T-cell memory formation after mild COVID-19. MiXCR, applied by TCRdb to the 5' RACE reads, yields one record per CDR3 protein. Of about 560,000 distinct CDR3 sequences in the sample, 20% to 25% are singletons; the top ten hold approximately 8.4%. The sequenced sample was PBMCs or a T cell subset sorted from them (not recorded which). The receptor source for this set is an adult woman who had mild COVID-19 (a few samples of this study predate the infection). Cell type and time point are not known.

This clonotype was counted many times. The chain has TRBV18 and TRBJ2-1; D remains ambiguous. This CDR3 has 15 amino acids. Between the trimmed V and J ends, which lost 2 bases and 2 bases, there was a span of 10 bases. Germline-derived CDR1 and CDR2 are KGHSH and LQKENI. The CDR3 DNA is TGTGCCAGCTCACCAACCACTGCAGCCTACAATGAGCAGTTCTTC. It yields the protein CASSPTTAAYNEQFF.

This clonotype was seen only a few times. The V gene is TRBV12-3 or TRBV12-4, the J gene TRBJ2-5; TRBD1 matches 8 bases. J was trimmed by 2 bases and V by 6 bases; bases with no gene match: 8. The CDR3 loop spans 15 amino acids. This CDR3 is CASSRGQVSQETQYF. The DNA for the CDR3 is TGTGCCAGCAGCCGGGGACAGGTATCTCAAGAGACCCAGTACTTC.

The sample holds a few counts of this clonotype. This sequence joins TRBV24-1 and TRBJ2-1; 11 bases fit TRBD2. This CDR3 has 15 amino acids. Unmatched junction bases numbered 3, after V lost 5 bases and J lost 4 bases. Germline-derived CDR1 and CDR2 are KGHDR and SFDVKD. CDR3 sequence reads: CATSVGLAAYNEQFF. The CDR3 bases are TGTGCCACCAGTGTGGGACTAGCGGCATACAATGAGCAGTTCTTC.

This chain connects TRBV29-1 to TRBJ2-7; 8 bases match TRBD2. In germline, CDR1 is SQVTM, CDR2 ANQGSEA. The CDR3 extends over 13 amino acids. V shed 2 bases and J 5 bases; nucleotides not matched to a gene: 5. The chain's CDR3 is CSVETSGKDEQYF. The CDR3 bases are TGCAGCGTTGAAACTAGCGGTAAGGACGAGCAGTACTTC.